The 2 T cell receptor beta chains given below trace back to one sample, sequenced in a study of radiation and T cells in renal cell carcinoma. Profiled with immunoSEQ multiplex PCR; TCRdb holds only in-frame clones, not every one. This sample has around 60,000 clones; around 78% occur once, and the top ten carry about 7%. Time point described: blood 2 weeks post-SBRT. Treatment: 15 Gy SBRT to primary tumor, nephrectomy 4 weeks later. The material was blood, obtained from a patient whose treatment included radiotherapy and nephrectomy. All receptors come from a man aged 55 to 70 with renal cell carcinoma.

DNA of the CDR3: TGTGCCAGCAGTTTTTACCCGCCCGGAGTATTCTTTTACACCGGGGAGCTGTTTTTT. Its translation is CASSFYPPGVFFYTGELFF. The V and J genes are TRBV27 and TRBJ2-2; D remains ambiguous. With 3 bases removed from V and 3 bases from J, the gap between germline ends came to 23 bases. The CDR3 contains 19 residues. Germline values: CDR1 MNHEY, CDR2 SMNVEV (reference sequence).

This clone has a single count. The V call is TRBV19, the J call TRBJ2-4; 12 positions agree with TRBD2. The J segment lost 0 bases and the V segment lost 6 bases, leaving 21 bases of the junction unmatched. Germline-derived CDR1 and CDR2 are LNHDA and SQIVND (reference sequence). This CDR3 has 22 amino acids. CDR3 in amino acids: CASSHSPRLAGEVWVAKNIQYF. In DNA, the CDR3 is TGTGCCAGTAGCCACTCTCCGCGACTAGCGGGAGAAGTTTGGGTAGCCAAAAACATTCAGTACTTC.